The rows below give T cell receptor beta chains drawn from one sample of a study of shared clonotypes between healthy human individuals. Data came from immunoSEQ multiplex PCR; TCRdb stores just in-frame clones and leaves some out. The table includes roughly 2.2 million clones, approximately 93% detected once. The sequenced sample was naive CD4+ T cells from PBMCs. The receptors originated from a man aged 18 to 30 in good health. Some clones in this sample may be carry-over from other donors' samples. Both conserved end residues are part of each CDR3. The order of the fields is clone size, D gene, V gene, J gene, CDR3 protein, CDR3 DNA. A D gene is named only where the DNA matches it firmly. Clone size appears in some rows only: once, few, many, or a class for an expanded clone.

-	TRBD2	TRBV27	TRBJ2-3	CASSAGGTQYF	TGTGCCAGTAGCGCGGGGGGTACGCAGTATTTT
-	TRBD1	TRBV10-3	TRBJ2-1	CATGEGSIGGDEQFF	TGTGCCACCGGTGAGGGAAGTATAGGGGGCGATGAGCAGTTCTTC
-	-	TRBV11-2	TRBJ1-3	CASSLIPSSGNTIYF	TGTGCCAGCAGCTTAATCCCCTCCTCTGGAAACACCATATATTTT
-	-	TRBV5-4	TRBJ2-1	CASSGNIGEQFF	TGTGCCAGCAGCGGAAATATCGGGGAGCAGTTCTTC
-	-	TRBV28	TRBJ2-1	CASSLLGGEQFF	TGTGCCAGCAGTTTATTAGGCGGGGAGCAGTTCTTC
-	-	TRBV28	TRBJ1-1	CASSSVNSEAFF	TGTGCCAGCAGTTCAGTTAACTCTGAAGCTTTCTTT
-	-	TRBV6-1	TRBJ2-5	CASSIYQETQYF	TGTGCCAGCAGTATCTACCAAGAGACCCAGTACTTC
once	-	TRBV28	TRBJ1-1	CASTLLAKGAEAFF	TGTGCCAGCACCTTACTAGCGAAAGGCGCTGAAGCTTTCTTT
-	TRBD1	TRBV7-8	TRBJ1-1	CASSSDRANTEAFF	TGTGCCAGCAGCTCAGACAGGGCGAACACTGAAGCTTTCTTT
-	-	TRBV6-5	TRBJ2-1	CASSQGPGENEQFF	TGTGCCAGCAGCCAAGGGCCGGGGGAGAATGAGCAGTTCTTC
-	-	TRBV7-3	TRBJ2-3	CASSSGISGPDTQYF	TGTGCCAGCAGTTCCGGAATAAGCGGCCCAGATACGCAGTATTTT
once	-	TRBV6-5	TRBJ1-5	CASSPPGGPQHF	TGTGCCAGCAGTCCCCCGGGGGGGCCCCAGCATTTT
-	-	TRBV5-1	TRBJ2-1	CASSWSKTGTSFYEQFF	TGCGCCAGCAGCTGGAGTAAGACAGGGACTAGTTTCTATGAGCAGTTCTTC
-	-	TRBV7-2	TRBJ2-3	CASSLKVWTDTQYF	TGTGCCAGCAGCCTAAAGGTTTGGACAGATACGCAGTATTTT
-	-	TRBV7-8	TRBJ2-4	CASSLGVIAKNIQYF	TGTGCCAGCAGCTTAGGGGTTATAGCCAAAAACATTCAGTACTTC
-	-	TRBV28	TRBJ1-4	CASSPSGTGGEKLFF	TGTGCCAGCAGCCCATCCGGGACGGGAGGTGAAAAACTGTTTTTT
-	TRBD1	TRBV5-5	TRBJ1-5	CASSLAGTGNQPQHF	TGTGCCAGCAGCTTGGCCGGGACAGGCAATCAGCCCCAGCATTTT
-	TRBD1	TRBV7-2	TRBJ2-7	CASSTTGDEQYF	TGTGCCAGCAGCACCACAGGGGATGAGCAGTACTTC
-	TRBD1	TRBV2	TRBJ1-2	CASSEAGGASGYTF	TGTGCCAGCAGTGAAGCAGGGGGCGCATCGGGCTACACCTTC
-	TRBD2	TRBV5-1	TRBJ2-1	CASSSRDYPYNEQFF	TGCGCCAGCAGCTCCCGGGACTACCCCTACAATGAGCAGTTCTTC
-	-	TRBV6-1	TRBJ1-4	CASSEYGSRNEKLFF	TGTGCCAGCAGTGAATATGGGTCACGTAATGAAAAACTGTTTTTT
-	TRBD1	TRBV11-2	TRBJ2-7	CASSLLGTAYEQYF	TGTGCCAGCAGCTTACTCGGGACAGCCTACGAGCAGTACTTC
few	-	TRBV6-1	TRBJ1-5	CASTPSGGSDQPQHF	TGTGCCAGCACCCCCTCCGGGGGCTCGGATCAGCCCCAGCATTTT
-	-	TRBV7-9	TRBJ2-7	CASSDGQFSVSTYEQYF	TGTGCCAGCAGCGACGGACAGTTCTCGGTCTCTACCTACGAGCAGTACTTC
-	TRBD2	TRBV5-8	TRBJ2-1	CASSLAWLAGRNEQFF	TGTGCCAGCAGCTTGGCCTGGCTAGCGGGACGAAATGAGCAGTTCTTC
-	-	TRBV15	TRBJ1-1	CATSRVMNTEAFF	TGTGCCACCAGCAGAGTCATGAACACTGAAGCTTTCTTT
-	TRBD2	TRBV2	TRBJ2-7	CASSRTSEQYF	TGTGCCAGCAGCCGGACTAGCGAGCAGTACTTC
-	TRBD2	TRBV5-1	TRBJ2-2	CASSLGTSGSGELFF	TGCGCCAGCAGCCTAGGGACTAGCGGGTCGGGGGAGCTGTTTTTT
-	-	TRBV5-1	TRBJ1-2	CASSLPQGNYGYTF	TGCGCCAGCAGCTTGCCGCAGGGAAACTATGGCTACACCTTC